This T cell receptor (beta chain) came from a study of shared clonotypes between healthy human individuals. Germline trimming cut 5 bases from V and 7 bases from J; bases unmatched to any gene: 16. Germline CDR1 and CDR2: MGHRA and YSYEKL. The CDR3 loop spans 18 amino acids. The table lists this clone with a count of one. The protocol was immunoSEQ multiplex PCR, while the TCRdb copy is restricted to in-frame clones and leaves out a portion. This repertoire shows a few hundred thousand clones, 97% found once; its top ten account for 0.057%. The sequencing input was naive CD4+ T cells sorted from blood. Sample subset: CD45RA+ positively selected. The receptor was isolated from a woman aged 30 to 39 in good health. The chain employs TRBV4-1 and TRBJ2-1; 11 bases are shared with TRBD2. The CDR3 loop is CASSINLGSGRARNEQFF. CDR3 DNA sequence: TGCGCCAGCAGCATAAACCTCGGTAGCGGGAGGGCCAGGAATGAGCAGTTCTTC.